This T cell receptor beta chain appears in the sequencing data of a study of T cells after yellow fever vaccination. With 5 bases removed from V and 8 bases from J, the gap between germline ends came to 10 bases. Germline CDR1 reads SGHVS; CDR2 reads FNYEAQ. There are 13 residues in the CDR3. This clonotype was observed a handful of times. MiXCR, applied by TCRdb to the 5' RACE reads, yields one record per CDR3 protein. The sample carries 450,000 to 650,000 distinct CDR3 sequences, approximately 12% recorded once. The source of this sequence is a man younger than 45 who received the YFV17D yellow fever vaccine. This specimen was PBMCs, taken on the day of the yellow fever booster vaccination. This chain uses TRBV7-6 with TRBJ1-6; D remains ambiguous. CDR3 amino acids: CASSRWRDSPLHF. The CDR3 nucleotides read TGTGCCAGCAGCCGTTGGAGGGATTCACCCCTCCACTTT.